One and the same sample provided the 27 T cell receptor beta chains below, sequenced in a study of cytomegalovirus exposure and HLA in healthy donors. Amplification used 60 Vbeta primers and 13 Jbeta primers. TCRdb's table, derived via immunoSEQ multiplex PCR, lists solely in-frame clones and lacks some. The sample carries over 150,000 clones, roughly four fifths recorded once. The material sequenced was PBMCs. The receptors shown here come from a woman aged 45-60 years in good health and CMV-seropositive.

The V call is TRBV5-8, the J call TRBJ1-3; D is undetermined. The CDR3 extends over 15 amino acids. Germline loops: CDR1 SGHTS, CDR2 YDEGEE. With 2 bases removed from V and 0 bases from J, the gap between germline ends came to 9 bases. The CDR3 sequence is CASSFYRTSGNTIYF. CDR3 nucleotide sequence: TGTGCCAGCAGCTTCTACCGCACCTCTGGAAACACCATATATTTT.

The chain employs TRBV6-6 and TRBJ1-3; a possible D gene is TRBD1 (6 bases). Germline V gene data show CDR1 as MNHNY and CDR2 as SVGAGI (reference sequence). V was clipped by 4 bases and J by 2 bases, with 15 bases between them. This CDR3 has 16 residues. The CDR3: CASSWTVSSPGNTIYF. CDR3 DNA: TGTGCCAGCAGTTGGACAGTATCATCGCCTGGAAACACCATATATTTT.

The chain recombines TRBV4-1 with TRBJ1-1, with 9 bases fitting TRBD1. The V gene end was trimmed by 0 bases and the J gene end by 5 bases; junction bases not matched to a gene: 13. Germline CDR1 MGHRA, CDR2 YSYEKL. The CDR3 runs 18 residues. The CDR3 DNA sequence: TGCGCCAGCAGCCAAGAAGGTCTCACAGGGGGCAGTAGGACTGAAGCTTTCTTT. This encodes CASSQEGLTGGSRTEAFF.

This clone was recorded only once. The genes are TRBV2 and TRBJ1-6; D is ambiguous. Trimming took 6 bases from V and 7 from J, leaving 13 bases between them. This CDR3 region has 14 residues. Looked up from germline, CDR1 is SNHLY and CDR2 is FYNNEI. The CDR3 bases are TGTGCCAGCAGCCTTACAGAGACGAATTCACCCCTCCACTTT. This translates into CASSLTETNSPLHF.

V usage is TRBV6-1 and J usage is TRBJ2-7; TRBD1 might be the D (5 bases). Trimming shortened V by 2 bases and J by 3 bases, and 11 bases separated the two germline ends. The CDR3 extends over 14 amino acids. Germline V lookup: CDR1 MNHNS, CDR2 SASEGT. The CDR3 DNA follows: TGTGCCAGCAGTGAATGGGGCAATGACTACGAGCAGTACTTC. Protein: CASSEWGNDYEQYF.

The chain carries TRBV2 and TRBJ2-7; 7 bases are shared with TRBD1. The V gene's germline CDR1 is SNHLY and CDR2 FYNNEI. After removal of 5 bases from V and 5 bases from J, the junction contained 9 bases not matched to a gene. The length of the CDR3 is 14 residues. As DNA, the CDR3 is TGTGCCAGCAGTAAGGTAAAGGGGGCCAACGAGCAGTACTTC. This gives the protein CASSKVKGANEQYF. The full variable domain, completed using reference TRBV2 and TRBJ2-7, is EPEVTQTPSHQVTQMGQEVILRCVPISNHLYFYWYRQILGQKVEFLVSFYNNEISEKSEIFDDQFSVERPDGSNFTLKIRSTKLEDSAMYFCASSKVKGANEQYFGPGTRLTVT.

This clone was seen only a few times. The gene calls are TRBV2 and TRBJ1-1; D may be TRBD1 (6 bases). V was clipped by 2 bases and J by 3 bases, with 16 bases between them. Per germline, CDR1 SNHLY and CDR2 FYNNEI. The CDR3 loop spans 16 amino acids. The CDR3 coding sequence is TGTGCCAGCAGTGAATTACCCTTAGGGGGGGACACTGAAGCTTTCTTT. Its protein is CASSELPLGGDTEAFF.

The DNA for the CDR3 is TGTGCCAGTAGTATGAGGCAGGGCGGAGGCTACACCTTC. Encoded protein: CASSMRQGGGYTF. The V gene is TRBV19, the J gene TRBJ1-2; weak D call: TRBD1 (5 bases). CDR1 is LNHDA and CDR2 is SQIVND in the germline V gene (reference sequence). There are 13 residues in the CDR3. Trimming removed 3 bases from V and 8 bases from J, with 13 bases in between.

In the case of this clone: Germline is not matched at one junction end, which may reflect a read error. The gene calls are TRBV19 and TRBJ2-4, with 10 bases lining up with TRBD2. Germline assignment: CDR1 LNHDA and CDR2 SQIVND (reference sequence). CDR3 length: 19 amino acids. CDR3 DNA: TGTGCCAGTAGTATTGGAGGTCTAGCGGGGGTTGTAGCCAAAAACATTCGGTACTTC. Translating gives CASSIGGLAGVVAKNIRYF.

The chain couples TRBV10-3 to TRBJ2-7; TRBD1 matches 8 bases. This CDR3 is built from 15 residues. Germline lookup yields CDR1 ENHRY and CDR2 SYGVKD. V was pared by 4 bases and J by 5 bases, with 10 bases of the junction left unmatched. CDR3: CAISGGQGQGDEQYF. The CDR3 DNA is TGTGCCATCAGTGGAGGACAGGGTCAGGGGGACGAGCAGTACTTC.

V is TRBV29-1 and J is TRBJ2-1; D gene unclear. The length of the CDR3 is 11 residues. Germline V lookup: CDR1 SQVTM, CDR2 ANQGSEA. Trimming stripped 4 bases from V and 7 bases from J, with 8 bases between. This CDR3 reads CSVGQRNEQFF. CDR3 nucleotides: TGCAGCGTTGGGCAGAGGAATGAGCAGTTCTTC.

CDR3 DNA sequence: TGTGCCAGCCTACAAGGGGGCCTAGGGGATAACATTCAGTACTTC. Encoded protein: CASLQGGLGDNIQYF. The rearrangement joins TRBV6-1 to TRBJ2-4; 7 bases fit TRBD1. The CDR3 has 15 amino acids. V lost 8 bases to trimming and J lost 7 bases; unmatched junction nucleotides: 14. Germline-derived CDR1 and CDR2 are MNHNS and SASEGT.

This chain links TRBV6-1 with TRBJ2-7; D may be TRBD1 (6 bases). Germline-derived CDR1 and CDR2 are MNHNS and SASEGT. The CDR3 contains 15 residues. The V and J ends lost 4 bases and 0 bases respectively, with 13 bases between them. DNA for the CDR3: TGTGCCAGCAGTGGGCCCGGGACAAACTCCTACGAGCAGTACTTC. Translating gives CASSGPGTNSYEQYF.

This clone was detected only once. J is TRBJ1-2 and V is TRBV6-5; no firm D call. The CDR3 runs 13 residues. Germline V gene sequence: CDR1 MNHEY, CDR2 SVGAGI. The V end was cut by 0 bases, the J end by 7 bases, with 9 bases between. CDR3 sequence: CASSYSTLAGYTF. For the CDR3, the DNA is TGTGCCAGCAGTTACTCGACGTTAGCTGGCTACACCTTC.

The chain carries TRBV9 and TRBJ2-1; 7 bases line up with TRBD1. Germline CDR1 is SGDLS and CDR2 is YYNGEE. Germline trimming cut 4 bases from V and 3 bases from J; bases unmatched to any gene: 7. The CDR3 length is 15 residues. DNA for the CDR3: TGTGCCAGCAGCCAAGGACAGGTCAGCTACAATGAGCAGTTCTTC. Its translation: CASSQGQVSYNEQFF.

The chain links TRBV7-8 to TRBJ2-5; the D gene is possibly TRBD2 (5 bases). The length of the CDR3 is 12 residues. The germline CDR1 and CDR2 sequences are SGHVS and FQNEAQ. Trimming took 2 bases from V and 7 from J, leaving 8 bases between them. The CDR3 spells CASSLPRGTQYF. CDR3 bases: TGTGCCAGCAGCTTACCACGGGGGACCCAGTACTTC.

This chain joins TRBV5-1 and TRBJ2-7; TRBD1 aligns across 9 bases. CDR3 length: 15 amino acids. Per germline, CDR1 SGHRS and CDR2 YFSETQ. V shed 7 bases and J 1 base; nucleotides not matched to a gene: 9. CDR3: CASGTTGTGSYEQYF. In DNA, the CDR3 is TGCGCCAGCGGAACAACCGGGACAGGGTCCTACGAGCAGTACTTC.

The chain is built from TRBV5-1 and TRBJ1-6; weak D call: TRBD1 (6 bases). The CDR3 totals 14 residues. V shed 0 bases and J shed 9 bases, with 10 bases lying between them. The germline gives CDR1 SGHRS, CDR2 YFSETQ. CDR3: CASSLGQEPSPLHF. The CDR3 DNA reads TGCGCCAGCAGCTTGGGACAGGAGCCTTCACCCCTCCACTTT. The full variable domain, with the rest looked up from reference TRBV5-1 and TRBJ1-6, is KAGVTQTPRYLIKTRGQQVTLSCSPISGHRSVSWYQQTPGQGLQFLFEYFSETQRNKGNFPGRFSGRQFSNSRSEMNVSTLELGDSALYLCASSLGQEPSPLHFGNGTRLTVT.

The chain recombines TRBV7-8 with TRBJ2-5; the D gene is possibly TRBD2 (7 bases). V was trimmed by 5 bases and J by 5 bases, leaving 18 bases between them. Germline V lookup: CDR1 SGHVS, CDR2 FQNEAQ. The CDR3 runs 15 residues. The CDR3 spells CASSREGRGEETQYF. For the CDR3, the DNA is TGTGCCAGCAGCAGGGAGGGCAGGGGTGAGGAGACCCAGTACTTC.

J is TRBJ1-6 and V is TRBV5-1; D is unclear. The CDR3 is 13 residues long. With 1 base removed from V and 7 bases from J, the gap between germline ends came to 6 bases. The germline V gene has CDR1 SGHRS and CDR2 YFSETQ. CDR3 residues: CASSLNENSPLHF. In DNA form, the CDR3 reads TGCGCCAGCAGCTTGAACGAGAATTCACCCCTCCACTTT.

The chain uses TRBV13 and TRBJ1-2; D is undetermined. The V gene's germline CDR1 is PRHDT and CDR2 FYEKMQ (reference sequence). The CDR3 length is 13 residues. V shed 7 bases and J shed 4 bases, with 13 bases lying between them. The CDR3 spells CASTLRGSYGYTF. CDR3 DNA sequence: TGTGCCAGCACCCTACGCGGTTCCTATGGCTACACCTTC.

The gene calls are TRBV5-1 and TRBJ1-4; D gene ambiguous. The germline gives CDR1 SGHRS, CDR2 YFSETQ. The ends were cut back, 5 bases at V and 6 bases at J, with 8 bases in the middle. This CDR3 comprises 12 residues. This CDR3 reads CASRREDEKLFF. The CDR3 DNA sequence: TGCGCCAGCAGAAGGGAGGATGAAAAACTGTTTTTT.

The gene calls are TRBV10-3 and TRBJ1-1; perhaps TRBD1 as D (5 bases). Looked up from germline, CDR1 is ENHRY and CDR2 is SYGVKD. Trimming took off 10 bases at V and 0 bases at J, with 12 bases between the two ends. The CDR3 is 13 amino acids. The CDR3, as DNA: TGTGCCAACTCGGGGGAGCTGAACACTGAAGCTTTCTTT. It encodes CANSGELNTEAFF.

V usage is TRBV11-2 and J usage is TRBJ2-2; D unclear. The CDR3 sequence is 13 residues long. V lost 4 bases and J 8 bases, leaving 11 bases between the germline ends. CDR1 is SGHAT and CDR2 is FQNNGV in the germline V gene. CDR3 in amino acids: CASSSVGAGELFF. In DNA form, the CDR3 reads TGTGCCAGCAGCTCTGTTGGAGCTGGGGAGCTGTTTTTT.

This clone was counted once. The chain carries TRBV11-3 and TRBJ2-3; 8 bases fit TRBD2. Per the germline V gene, CDR1 is SGHNT and CDR2 is YENEEA. Trimming cost V 1 base and J 5 bases; bases outside gene matches: 5. The CDR3 runs to 15 residues. The CDR3 reads CASSLGSGGVDTQYF. CDR3 nucleotides: TGTGCCAGCAGCTTAGGAAGCGGGGGCGTAGATACGCAGTATTTT.

This clone was picked up a small number of times. This chain uses TRBV30 with TRBJ1-4; D unclear. Germline-derived CDR1 and CDR2 are GTSNPN and SVGIG (reference sequence). The V end lost 2 bases, the J end lost 4 bases, and 8 bases lay between the germline ends. This CDR3 region has 13 residues. The CDR3 DNA is TGTGCCTGGAGTAGAGGGCGTAATGAAAAACTGTTTTTT. As protein: CAWSRGRNEKLFF. The full variable domain, its missing parts supplied by reference TRBV30 and TRBJ1-4, is SQTIHQWPATLVQPVGSPLSLECTVEGTSNPNLYWYRQAAGRGLQLLFYSVGIGQISSEVPQNLSASRPQDRQFILSSKKLLLSDSGFYLCAWSRGRNEKLFFGSGTQLSVL.

This clone occurred a few times. J is TRBJ1-1 and V is TRBV5-4; TRBD1 matches 8 bases. CDR1 and CDR2 from the germline V gene are SGHNT and YYREEE (reference sequence). V lost 1 base to trimming and J lost 4 bases; unmatched junction nucleotides: 0. There are 13 residues in the CDR3. The CDR3 sequence: CASSLTGGTEAFF. The CDR3 DNA sequence: TGTGCCAGCAGCTTGACAGGGGGCACTGAAGCTTTCTTT. Full variable domain (outside the CDR3, taken from reference TRBV5-4 and TRBJ1-1): ETGVTQSPTHLIKTRGQQVTLRCSSQSGHNTVSWYQQALGQGPQFIFQYYREEENGRGNFPPRFSGLQFPNYSSELNVNALELDDSALYLCASSLTGGTEAFFGQGTRLTVV.